This T cell receptor beta chain was retrieved from a study of T-cell reconstitution after alpha-beta-depleted transplantation in children. A library of TCRbeta sequences, prepared with unique molecular identifiers, was generated. TCRdb used MiXCR to reprocess the PCR reads, holding one entry per CDR3 protein. The sample lists about 830,000 distinct CDR3 sequences, approximately 15% occurring once. Per the germline V gene, CDR1 is DFQATT and CDR2 is SNEGSKA (reference sequence). V shed 2 bases and J shed 3 bases, with 10 bases lying between them. The CDR3 has 13 amino acids. In this sample, this clonotype turned up many times. Its antigen remains unidentified. Findings and caveats of the study: Surviving thymic progenitors and recipient T cells were the source of high TCRbeta diversity at day 60 in some patients. Two months or so post-transplant, alpha-beta T cells reportedly derived from several hundred expanded graft clones. At the one-year point after transplant, T-cell counts and TCRbeta diversity were found to come mostly from T cells that had been newly produced.

This TCR was recovered from a male patient younger than 18 who had a stem cell transplant for acute lymphoblastic leukemia, so the T cells may come from the graft donor. The gene calls are TRBV20-1 and TRBJ1-1, with D tentatively TRBD1 (6 bases). The material sequenced was PBMCs, mostly from graft donor cells, taken 360 days after TCRalphabeta/CD19-depleted stem cell transplant. The DNA for the CDR3 is TGCAGTGCTAGAAAGTACAGGGACACTGAAGCTTTCTTT. Amino acid sequence: CSARKYRDTEAFF.